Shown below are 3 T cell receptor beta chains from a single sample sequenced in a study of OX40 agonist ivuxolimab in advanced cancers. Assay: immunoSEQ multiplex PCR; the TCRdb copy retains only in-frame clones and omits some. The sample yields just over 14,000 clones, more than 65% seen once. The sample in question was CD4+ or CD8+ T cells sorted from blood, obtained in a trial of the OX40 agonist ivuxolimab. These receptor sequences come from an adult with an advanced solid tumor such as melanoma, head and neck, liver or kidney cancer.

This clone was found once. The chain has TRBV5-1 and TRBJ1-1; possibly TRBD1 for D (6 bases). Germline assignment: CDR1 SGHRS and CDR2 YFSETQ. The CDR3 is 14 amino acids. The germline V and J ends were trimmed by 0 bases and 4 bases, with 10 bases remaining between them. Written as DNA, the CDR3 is TGCGCCAGCAGCTTGGCAGGGGTGGGCACTGAAGCTTTCTTT. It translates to CASSLAGVGTEAFF.

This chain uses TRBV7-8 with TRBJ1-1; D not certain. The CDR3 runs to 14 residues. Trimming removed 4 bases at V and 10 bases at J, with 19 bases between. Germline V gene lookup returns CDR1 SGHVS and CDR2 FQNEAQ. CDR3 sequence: CASSSQAAPVGAFF. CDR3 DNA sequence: TGTGCCAGCAGCTCTCAGGCGGCCCCGGTGGGAGCTTTCTTT.

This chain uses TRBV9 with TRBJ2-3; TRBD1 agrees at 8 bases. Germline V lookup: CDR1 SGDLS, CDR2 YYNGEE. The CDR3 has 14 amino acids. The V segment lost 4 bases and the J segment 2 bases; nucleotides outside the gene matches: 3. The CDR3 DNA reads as TGTGCCAGCAGCCCGGACAGGGTCACAGATACGCAGTATTTT. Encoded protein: CASSPDRVTDTQYF.